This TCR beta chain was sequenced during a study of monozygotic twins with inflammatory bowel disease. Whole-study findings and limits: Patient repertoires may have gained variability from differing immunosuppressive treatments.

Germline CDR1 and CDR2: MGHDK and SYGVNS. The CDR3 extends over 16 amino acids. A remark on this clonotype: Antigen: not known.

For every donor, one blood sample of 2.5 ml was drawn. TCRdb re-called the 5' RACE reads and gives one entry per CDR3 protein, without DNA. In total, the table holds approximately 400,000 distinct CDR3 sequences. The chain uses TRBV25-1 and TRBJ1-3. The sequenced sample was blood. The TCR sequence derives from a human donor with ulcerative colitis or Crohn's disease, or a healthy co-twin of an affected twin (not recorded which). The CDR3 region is CASSEYPSYSGNTIYF.